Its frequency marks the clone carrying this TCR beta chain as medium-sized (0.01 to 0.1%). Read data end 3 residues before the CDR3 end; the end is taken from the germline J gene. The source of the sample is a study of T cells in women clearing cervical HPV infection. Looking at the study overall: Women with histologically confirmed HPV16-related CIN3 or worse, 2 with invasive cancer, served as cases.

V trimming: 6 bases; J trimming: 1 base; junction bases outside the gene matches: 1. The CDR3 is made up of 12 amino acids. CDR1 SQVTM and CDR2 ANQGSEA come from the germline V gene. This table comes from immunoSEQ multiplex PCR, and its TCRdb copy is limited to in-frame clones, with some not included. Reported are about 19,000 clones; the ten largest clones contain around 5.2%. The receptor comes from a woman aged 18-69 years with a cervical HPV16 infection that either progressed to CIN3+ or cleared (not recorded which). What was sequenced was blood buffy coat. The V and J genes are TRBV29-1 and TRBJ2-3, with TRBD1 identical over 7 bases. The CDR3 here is CSVGTGTDTQYF. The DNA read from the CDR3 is TGCAGCGTAGGGACAGGCACAGATACG.